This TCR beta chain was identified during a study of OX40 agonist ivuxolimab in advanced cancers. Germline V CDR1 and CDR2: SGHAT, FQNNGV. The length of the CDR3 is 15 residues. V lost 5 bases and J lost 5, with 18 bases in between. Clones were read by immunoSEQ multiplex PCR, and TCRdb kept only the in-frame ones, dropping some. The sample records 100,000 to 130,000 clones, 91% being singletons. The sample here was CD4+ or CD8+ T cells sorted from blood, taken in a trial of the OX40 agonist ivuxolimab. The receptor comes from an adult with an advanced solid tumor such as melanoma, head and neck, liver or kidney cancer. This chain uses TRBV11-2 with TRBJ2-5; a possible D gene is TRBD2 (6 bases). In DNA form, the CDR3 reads TGTGCCAGCAGCGTGGGGACTGTCGAGGTGGAGACCCAGTACTTC. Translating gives CASSVGTVEVETQYF.